This T cell receptor (beta chain) was identified during a study of regulatory T cells in long-lasting Graves disease (dated by TCRdb to the early 2020s). With regard to the full study: Newly diagnosed Graves' disease patients had taken antithyroid drugs for less than 3 months. Patients with persistent Graves' disease were compared with patients with newly diagnosed Graves' disease using TCR sequencing and RNA sequencing of peripheral blood. The study took place in China and was registered as a clinical trial. A total of some 33 samples were covered by TCR sequencing, comprising around 13 persistent and around 20 newly diagnosed Graves' disease patients. Study-wide conclusions, independent of this receptor: The small sample size was acknowledged by the authors as a limitation that may reduce accuracy. Persistent Graves' disease patients showed lower TCR Shannon entropy and fewer highly expanded clones than newly diagnosed patients, suggesting clonal expansion. Persistent patients shared more public clonotypes among themselves (more than 2,500) than newly diagnosed patients did (more than 950). Only the TCR beta chain was sequenced and analyzed. Only peripheral blood was studied, because thyroid tissue, the primary lesion, was inaccessible. Persistent disease showed preferential use of TRBV28, TRBJ1-2 and TRBJ2-5, whereas newly diagnosed disease favored TRBV20-1 and TRBJ2-1.

Library preparation employed multiplex PCR. The sample was run on an Illumina HiSeq 4000. To build TCR beta libraries, CDR3 regions were amplified by Arm-PCR using iRepertoire HTBI primers. Before sequencing, the PCR products underwent gel purification. From the authors' description of their analysis: Gene usage analysis of CDR3 amino acid clonotypes used the 60 to 75 TRBV and fewer than 15 TRBJ segments found across samples. COPE and FqMerger were used to merge the filtered high-quality paired reads into contigs. BLAST was used to align contigs to IMGT TRBV, TRBD and TRBJ reference genes, with CDR3 defined following IMGT. Any clonotype with a frequency above 0.1% was counted as a highly expanded clone. Shannon entropy was used to measure repertoire diversity, and the Gini coefficient was used to measure V-J evenness. A clonotype found in more than one individual was treated as public. TCRdb reran the public reads through fastp at Q25 and MiXCR, keeping productive beta chains. Merged by CDR3 protein, the rows form single entries marked with the most common genes and DNA. TCRdb's processing, not the study's, gives the V and J calls here. The sample table shows around 230,000 distinct CDR3 sequences, and 18% are seen once. Clones ranked in the top ten supply roughly a fifth of the sample.

This clonotype was seen many times. Its antigen has not been determined. Base qualities are not recorded, but no much larger clone differs from it by a single base. The sample's time point label, decoded: newly diagnosed GD, antithyroid drugs for less than 3 months. RNA was extracted from PBMCs in TRIzol for both TCR sequencing and RNA sequencing. The diagnosis of Graves' disease followed American Thyroid Association guidelines. Recruitment of patients was carried out at an endocrinology department in Xi'an, China. Each patient gave approximately 9.7 milliliters of peripheral blood, collected in an EDTA anticoagulant tube. PBMCs were isolated by Ficoll Paque Plus density gradient separation without further T cell sorting. RNA quality was checked with an Agilent 2100 Bioanalyzer and agarose gel, and concentration with a NanoDrop 2000. The germline V gene supplies CDR1 SGHRS and CDR2 YFSETQ. V and J lose 4 bases and 3 bases, and a span of 8 bases separates them. The CDR3, cysteine through phenylalanine, is 12 amino acids long. Of all the DNA, just the CDR3 is kept, 36 bases in frame from base 1.

The sequences come from peripheral blood mononuclear cells (PBMCs), collected at new diagnosis, from a patient treated with antithyroid drugs. The V and J segments used are TRBV5-1 and TRBJ2-7; no D gene is confidently identified. This receptor was identified in a female donor with Graves disease. The nucleotides are TGCGCCAGCAGCATGGACCGCTACGAGCAGTACTTC. This sequence encodes CASSMDRYEQYF.